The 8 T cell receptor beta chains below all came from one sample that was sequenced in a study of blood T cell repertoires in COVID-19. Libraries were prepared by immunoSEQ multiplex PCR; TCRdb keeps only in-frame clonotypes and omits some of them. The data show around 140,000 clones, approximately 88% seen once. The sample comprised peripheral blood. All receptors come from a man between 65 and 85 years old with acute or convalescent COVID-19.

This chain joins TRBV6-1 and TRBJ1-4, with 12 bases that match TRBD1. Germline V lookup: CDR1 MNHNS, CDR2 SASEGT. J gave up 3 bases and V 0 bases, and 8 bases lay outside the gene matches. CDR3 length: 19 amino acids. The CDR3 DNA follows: TGTGCCAGCAGTGAAGCCCCCCCGGGACAGGGGGCAGCTAATGAAAAACTGTTTTTT. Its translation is CASSEAPPGQGAANEKLFF.

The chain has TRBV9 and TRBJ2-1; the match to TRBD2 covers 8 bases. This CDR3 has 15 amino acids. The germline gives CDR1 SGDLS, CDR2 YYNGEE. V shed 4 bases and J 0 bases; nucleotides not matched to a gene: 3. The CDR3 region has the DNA TGTGCCAGCAGCCAGAGCGGGGGCTCCTACAATGAGCAGTTCTTC. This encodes CASSQSGGSYNEQFF.

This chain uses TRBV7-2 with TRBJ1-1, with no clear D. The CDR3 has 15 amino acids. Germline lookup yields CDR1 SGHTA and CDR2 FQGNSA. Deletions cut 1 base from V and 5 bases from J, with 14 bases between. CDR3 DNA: TGTGCCAGCAGCTTAGGACCGGCCCCGGGGACTGAAGCTTTCTTT. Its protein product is CASSLGPAPGTEAFF.

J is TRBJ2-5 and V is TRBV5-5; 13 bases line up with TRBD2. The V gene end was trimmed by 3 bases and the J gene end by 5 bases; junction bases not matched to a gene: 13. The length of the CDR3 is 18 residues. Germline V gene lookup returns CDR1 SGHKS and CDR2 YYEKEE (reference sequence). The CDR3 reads CASSSTTVTSGRAETQYF. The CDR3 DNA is TGTGCCAGCAGCTCGACGACCGTAACTAGCGGGAGGGCCGAGACCCAGTACTTC.

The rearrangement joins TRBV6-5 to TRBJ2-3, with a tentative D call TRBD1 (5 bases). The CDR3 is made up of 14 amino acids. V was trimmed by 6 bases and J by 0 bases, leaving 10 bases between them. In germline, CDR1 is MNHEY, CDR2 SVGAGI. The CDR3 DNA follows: TGTGCCAGCAGGCTGAGACAGAGCACAGATACGCAGTATTTT. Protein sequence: CASRLRQSTDTQYF.

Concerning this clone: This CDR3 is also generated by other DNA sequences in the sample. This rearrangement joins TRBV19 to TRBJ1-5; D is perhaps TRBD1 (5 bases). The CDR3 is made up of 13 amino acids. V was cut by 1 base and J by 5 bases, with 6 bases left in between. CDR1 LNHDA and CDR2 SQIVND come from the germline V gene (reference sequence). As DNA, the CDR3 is TGTGCCAGTAGTATAGCCAGGGATCAGCCCCAGCATTTT. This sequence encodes CASSIARDQPQHF.

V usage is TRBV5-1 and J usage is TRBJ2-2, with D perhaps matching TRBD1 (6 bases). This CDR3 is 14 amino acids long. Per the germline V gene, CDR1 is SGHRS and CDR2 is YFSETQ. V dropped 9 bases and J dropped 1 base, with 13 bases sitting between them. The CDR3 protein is CATRRQENTGELFF. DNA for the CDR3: TGCGCCACCCGAAGACAGGAGAACACCGGGGAGCTGTTTTTT.

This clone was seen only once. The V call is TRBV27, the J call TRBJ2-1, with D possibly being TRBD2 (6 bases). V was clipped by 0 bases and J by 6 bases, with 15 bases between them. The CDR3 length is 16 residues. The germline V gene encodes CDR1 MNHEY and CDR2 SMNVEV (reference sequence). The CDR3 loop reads CASSLSGGGMPNEQFF. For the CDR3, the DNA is TGTGCCAGCAGTTTATCGGGTGGCGGGATGCCCAATGAGCAGTTCTTC.